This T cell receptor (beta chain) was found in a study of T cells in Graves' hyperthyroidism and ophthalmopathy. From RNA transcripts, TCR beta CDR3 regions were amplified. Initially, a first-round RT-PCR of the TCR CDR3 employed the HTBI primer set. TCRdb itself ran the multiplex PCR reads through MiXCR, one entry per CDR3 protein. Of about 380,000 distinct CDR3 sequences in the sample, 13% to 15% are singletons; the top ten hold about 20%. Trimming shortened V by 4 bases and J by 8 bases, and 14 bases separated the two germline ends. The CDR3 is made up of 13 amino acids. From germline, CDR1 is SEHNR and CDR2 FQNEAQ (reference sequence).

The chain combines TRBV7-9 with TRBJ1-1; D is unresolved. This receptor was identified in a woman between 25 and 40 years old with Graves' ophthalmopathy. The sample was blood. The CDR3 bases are TGTGCCAGCAGCTCAGTGCCCCAGGCAGAAGCTTTCTTT. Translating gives CASSSVPQAEAFF.